This TCR beta chain was recorded in a study of control samples from healthy donors and cancer patients. Germline V gene lookup returns CDR1 MNHEY and CDR2 SMNVEV (reference sequence). The CDR3 extends over 17 amino acids. The V segment lost 6 bases and the J segment 0 bases; nucleotides outside the gene matches: 13. Sequencing was performed with immunoSEQ multiplex PCR; in TCRdb, only in-frame clones are kept and a portion is missing. The repertoire includes some 78,000 clones, roughly 89% of them detected once, and roughly 7.2% sits in the top ten. The sequencing sample was made of blood. The chain combines TRBV27 with TRBJ2-5; 7 nucleotides line up with TRBD2. The sequence came from a woman aged 55-70 years in good health. CDR3 sequence (DNA): TGTGCCAGCAGCCTGGGACCGCCCGGGAGGTACCAAGAGACCCAGTACTTC. Its translation: CASSLGPPGRYQETQYF.